This T cell receptor beta chain was found in a study of human T cells and chemical hapten exposure (dated by TCRdb to 2020 to 2022). About the investigation overall: For sensitization, 2% DPC in acetone was applied to a 2 cm by 2 cm area of upper inner arm skin. Throughout the roughly 23-week study period, patients were also given weekly therapeutic DPC doses on the scalp. For TCR sequencing, blood came from about 28 alopecia patients at anywhere from one to four time points (pre-sensitization, 2, 6 and 24 weeks). Patch tests used Finn chambers with 0.01% DPC on the upper back, scored after 6 days by International Contact Dermatitis Research Group standards. Most of the patients in the cohort were female, and the cohort covered alopecia areata with under or over 50% scalp involvement, alopecia totalis and alopecia universalis. Blood samples were taken from patients before sensitization (week 0) and at 2, 6 and about 24 weeks after DPC sensitization. The libraries were sequenced as a pool, and the TCR yield per sample differed mostly because of small variations in library volumes within the pool. This study followed changes in the peripheral blood TCR repertoire in vivo during primary and secondary sensitization of alopecia patients to the hapten diphenylcyclopropenone (DPC).

Overall study results and their limits: Significantly more large CDR3 similarity clusters were formed by expanded TCRs than by pre-sensitization or healthy control sets, consistent with antigen-driven responses. A positive correlation was found between the number of PT1 expanded TCRs and patch test score, with significance reached at thresholds 8, 16 and 32 but not 4. Repeated subsampling changed both the strength of the expansion versus patch-test correlation and the threshold at which the correlation became significant. Because all patients had alopecia, a presumed autoimmune disease, the immune response of the patients might differ from that of healthy individuals. DPC sensitization did not change the number of TCRs with a frequency above 1 in 1000, and there was no evidence of changes in global repertoire structure.

This clonotype appeared many times. It lacks a known antigen. Qualities for individual bases were not recorded, and no much larger clone is one base off. What this sample's time point label stands for: patch test 3, about 24 weeks after DPC sensitization. The treatment or condition label of this sample denotes: therapeutic diphenylcyclopropenone sensitization with weekly scalp DPC. At each patch-test visit, blood was drawn before the patch test was applied. Eligible patients were aged 18 to 70, diagnosed with alopecia, deemed suitable for DPC therapy, and excluded if pregnant. Unfractionated whole blood was collected in Tempus Blood RNA tubes, and total RNA was extracted from that blood. Library preparation employed RACE. The instrument was a NextSeq 500. During library preparation, unique molecular identifiers were attached to individual cDNA molecules so that TCRs could be counted quantitatively and reproducibly. For every blood RNA sample, sequencing covered both the TCR alpha and TCR beta chains. In the source study's methods: The median number of TCRs per sample was some 100,000, ranging from about 20,000 to 690,600. The Decombinator software suite was used to annotate the V, J and CDR3 of the TCR reads. To make PS versus PT1 abundance plots, every sample was subsampled to the same number of TCRs (28,000). TCRs were defined as expanded if absent before sensitization and observed at least eight times at the 2-week time point. The raw public reads went through TCRdb reprocessing: fastp at Q25, MiXCR clone calling, in-frame beta chains kept. Entries that share a CDR3 protein sequence are merged under the most common genes and DNA. These V and J calls rely on TCRdb rather than the paper's analysis. The sample data list tens of thousands of distinct CDR3 sequences, and under 15% of these were observed just once. The top ten hold 4.5% to 6% of the sample.

This clonotype was obtained from a woman between 50 and 59 years old with alopecia areata. Some clones in this sample may be carry-over from other donors' samples. This material consisted of whole blood, taken in connection with sensitization to the hapten diphenylcyclopropenone (DPC).

The nucleotide sequence reads as follows: TGTGCCAGCAGCGTAGGAGGCACCGAAGGAAATGAGCAGTTCTTC. It translates to CASSVGGTEGNEQFF. This sequence uses TRBV9 and TRBJ2-1; a confident D gene designation cannot be given. The CDR3 starts with the cysteine, ends with the phenylalanine, and has 15 residues. Only the CDR3 portion is preserved as DNA: 45 bases, with reading frame beginning at the first base. The junction carries 14 bases between V and J, which are trimmed by 0 bases and 7 bases respectively. Via the germline V gene, CDR1 is SGDLS and CDR2 YYNGEE.